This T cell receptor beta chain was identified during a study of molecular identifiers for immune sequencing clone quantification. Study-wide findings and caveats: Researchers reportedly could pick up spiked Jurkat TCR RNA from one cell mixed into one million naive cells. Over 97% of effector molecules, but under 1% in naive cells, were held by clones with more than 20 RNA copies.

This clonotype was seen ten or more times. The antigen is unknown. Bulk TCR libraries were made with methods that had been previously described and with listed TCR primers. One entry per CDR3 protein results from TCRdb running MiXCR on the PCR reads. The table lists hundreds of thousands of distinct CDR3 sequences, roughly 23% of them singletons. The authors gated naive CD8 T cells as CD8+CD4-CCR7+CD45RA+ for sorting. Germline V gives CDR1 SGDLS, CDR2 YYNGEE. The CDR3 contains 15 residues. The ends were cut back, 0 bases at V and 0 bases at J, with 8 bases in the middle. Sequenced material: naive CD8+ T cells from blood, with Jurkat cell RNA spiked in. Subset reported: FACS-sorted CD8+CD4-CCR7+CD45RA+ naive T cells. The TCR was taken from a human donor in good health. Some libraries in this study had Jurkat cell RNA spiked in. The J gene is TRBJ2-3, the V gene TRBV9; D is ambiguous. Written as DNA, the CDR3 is TGTGCCAGCAGCGTAGCTCCAGGTAGCACAGATACGCAGTATTTT. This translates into CASSVAPGSTDTQYF.